Described below is a single TCR beta chain sequence and its context. Libraries were prepared by immunoSEQ multiplex PCR; TCRdb keeps only in-frame clonotypes and omits some of them. The sample carries 38,000 or so clones, 75% to 95% recorded once. V lost 0 bases, J lost 3 bases, and 2 bases stayed unmatched. The CDR3 has 15 residues. Germline loops: CDR1 SGDLS, CDR2 YYNGEE. The data derive from a study of T cell changes during pregnancy in multiple sclerosis. This TCR was sampled from a female donor with multiple sclerosis, enrolled in a pregnancy study. Material: CD4+ T cells from peripheral blood mononuclear cells, obtained in the third trimester of pregnancy. The genes are TRBV9 and TRBJ2-3, with 9 bases identical to TRBD2. The CDR3 region is CASSVGLAGTDTQYF. The DNA of the CDR3 is TGTGCCAGCAGCGTAGGTCTAGCGGGAACAGATACGCAGTATTTT.